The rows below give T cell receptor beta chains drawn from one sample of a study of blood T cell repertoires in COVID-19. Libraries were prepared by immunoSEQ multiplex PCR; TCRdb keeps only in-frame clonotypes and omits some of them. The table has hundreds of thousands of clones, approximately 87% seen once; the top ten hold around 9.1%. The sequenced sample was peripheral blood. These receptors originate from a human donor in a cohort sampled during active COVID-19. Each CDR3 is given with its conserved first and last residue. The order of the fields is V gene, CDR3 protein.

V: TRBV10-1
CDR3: CASSEGRISGPSTDTQYF

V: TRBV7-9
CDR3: CASSLSVSGNTIYF

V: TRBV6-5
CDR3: CASSLQGNYGYTF

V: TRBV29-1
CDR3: CSVTENTEAFF

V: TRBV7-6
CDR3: CASSPHPTGIGSGNTIYF

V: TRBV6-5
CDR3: CASSYKRGRPQYF

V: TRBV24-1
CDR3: CATSDPVRGGETQYF

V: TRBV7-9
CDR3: CASSFGGVRSYEQYF

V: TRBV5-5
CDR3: CASSSRQGFAYEQYF

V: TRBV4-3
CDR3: CASSQGQGGSPLHF

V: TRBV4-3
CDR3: CASSQDYAGYGYTF

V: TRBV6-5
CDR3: CASSYSAGMNTEAFF

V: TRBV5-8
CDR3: CASRTTALPYSNQPQHF

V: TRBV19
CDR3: CASSREATDTQYF

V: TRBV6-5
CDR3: CASRTGALTYEQYF

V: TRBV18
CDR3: CASSATATNEKLFF